The 24 T cell receptor beta chains below were found in one sample sequenced in a study of control samples from healthy donors and cancer patients. Clones were sequenced by immunoSEQ multiplex PCR, and TCRdb holds only the in-frame ones, with some missing. The sample contains 100,000 to 150,000 clones, around nine tenths of which appear only once. The sample comprised blood. These receptors were collected from a man aged 18 to 29 in good health.

This chain links TRBV18 with TRBJ2-1; 12 nucleotides align to TRBD1. This CDR3 contains 15 residues. With V trimmed by 3 bases and J by 9 bases, 6 bases remained unmatched. CDR1 is KGHSH and CDR2 is LQKENI in the germline V gene. CDR3 coding DNA: TGTGCCAGCTCACCGGGGACAGGGGGCTCCGGTGAGCAGTTCTTC. This gives the protein CASSPGTGGSGEQFF.

The chain has TRBV9 and TRBJ2-1, with D possibly being TRBD2 (5 bases). Germline V lookup: CDR1 SGDLS, CDR2 YYNGEE. The CDR3 is 14 residues long. Trimming pared 0 bases from V and 5 bases from J, leaving 9 bases between. The CDR3 spells CASSVAGGNNEQFF. As DNA, the CDR3 is TGTGCCAGCAGCGTAGCTGGAGGCAACAATGAGCAGTTCTTC.

The chain is built from TRBV9 and TRBJ1-4; possible D gene TRBD1, 5 bases. V dropped 3 bases and J dropped 7 bases, with 13 bases sitting between them. CDR3 length: 14 amino acids. CDR1 SGDLS and CDR2 YYNGEE come from the germline V gene. CDR3 sequence: CASSGRGDLEKLFF. DNA of the CDR3: TGTGCCAGCAGCGGGCGGGGCGATCTTGAAAAACTGTTTTTT.

The chain combines TRBV6-5 with TRBJ1-4; no reliable D call. The CDR3 spans 11 residues. Per germline, CDR1 MNHEY and CDR2 SVGAGI. V dropped 4 bases and J dropped 8 bases, with 5 bases sitting between them. CDR3 in amino acids: CASSWVEKLFF. Here the CDR3 DNA reads TGTGCCAGCAGTTGGGTCGAAAAACTGTTTTTT.

A single count supports this clone. This rearrangement joins TRBV19 to TRBJ1-1; 7 nucleotides align to TRBD1. Germline V gene lookup returns CDR1 LNHDA and CDR2 SQIVND (reference sequence). V gave up 2 bases and J gave up 10 bases; unmatched junction bases: 4. The CDR3 is 12 residues long. The CDR3 coding sequence is TGTGCCAGTAGTATACCAGGGGGAGGAGCTTTCTTT. This gives the protein CASSIPGGGAFF. Looking up the rest from reference TRBV19 and TRBJ1-1 gives the full variable domain: DGGITQSPKYLFRKEGQNVTLSCEQNLNHDAMYWYRQDPGQGLRLIYYSQIVNDFQKGDIAEGYSVSREKKESFPLTVTSAQKNPTAFYLCASSIPGGGAFFGQGTRLTVV.

The V gene is TRBV12-5, the J gene TRBJ2-6; TRBD1 or TRBD2 may be the D gene (5 bases each). V was trimmed by 4 bases and J by 0 bases, leaving 22 bases between them. The CDR3 covers 20 residues. Germline V lookup: CDR1 LGHNT, CDR2 FRNRAP. In DNA, the CDR3 is TGTGCTAGTGGTTCCCCATCTGAGGGGAACGACGTCTCTGGGGCCAACGTCCTGACTTTC. Encoded protein: CASGSPSEGNDVSGANVLTF. Full variable domain (remainder filled in from reference TRBV12-5 and TRBJ2-6): DARVTQTPRHKVTEMGQEVTMRCQPILGHNTVFWYRQTMMQGLELLAYFRNRAPLDDSGMPKDRFSAEMPDATLATLKIQPSEPRDSAVYFCASGSPSEGNDVSGANVLTFGAGSRLTVL.

The chain employs TRBV7-9 and TRBJ2-2; D gene ambiguous. V was shortened by 8 bases and J by 8 bases, with 12 bases between the two germline ends. The CDR3 contains 12 residues. The germline CDR1 and CDR2 sequences are SEHNR and FQNEAQ (reference sequence). CDR3 residues: CASSWGEGELFF. CDR3 DNA sequence: TGTGCCAGCTCCTGGGGTGAGGGGGAGCTGTTTTTT.

The chain combines TRBV4-1 with TRBJ2-3; the D is unclear. Germline V gene data show CDR1 as MGHRA and CDR2 as YSYEKL. Trimming removed 1 base from V and 0 bases from J, with 14 bases in between. The CDR3 sequence is 17 residues long. CDR3 loop: CASSQVAVADSTDTQYF. Written as DNA, the CDR3 is TGCGCCAGCAGCCAAGTCGCTGTAGCAGACAGCACAGATACGCAGTATTTT.

The sample holds a few counts of this clone. The genes are TRBV18 and TRBJ2-7; 7 nucleotides align to TRBD2. From germline, CDR1 is KGHSH and CDR2 LQKENI. This CDR3 has 12 residues. J lost 5 bases, V lost 2 bases, and 0 bases had no gene match. The CDR3 here is CASSPGGDEQYF. The CDR3 region has the DNA TGTGCCAGCTCACCAGGGGGGGACGAGCAGTACTTC.

This chain uses TRBV5-4 with TRBJ1-2; D unclear. This CDR3 is built from 12 residues. V dropped 3 bases and J dropped 2 bases, with 5 bases sitting between them. Germline values: CDR1 SGHNT, CDR2 YYREEE (reference sequence). The chain's CDR3 is CASSSDNYGYTF. In DNA form, the CDR3 reads TGTGCCAGCAGCTCCGACAACTATGGCTACACCTTC.

V is TRBV13 and J is TRBJ1-1, with TRBD1 as a possible D gene (6 bases). This CDR3 comprises 16 residues. Trimming took off 8 bases at V and 6 bases at J, with 25 bases between the two ends. Germline V gene lookup returns CDR1 PRHDT and CDR2 FYEKMQ (reference sequence). The CDR3 region has the DNA TGTGCCAGCTCACCACCCGGGACTTGGGGGCTTTCTGAAGCTTTCTTT. As protein: CASSPPGTWGLSEAFF.

This clone has a single count. Written as DNA, the CDR3 is TGTGCCAGCTCATCCCCCCTGGGGGGTGCTCTCTACGAGCAGTACTTC. Amino acid sequence: CASSSPLGGALYEQYF. This chain joins TRBV18 and TRBJ2-7, with D possibly TRBD2 on 6 matching bases. Germline V gives CDR1 KGHSH, CDR2 LQKENI. The CDR3 is 16 amino acids. V gave up 5 bases and J gave up 3 bases, with 20 bases separating them. Complete variable domain (other parts from reference TRBV18 and TRBJ2-7): NAGVMQNPRHLVRRRGQEARLRCSPMKGHSHVYWYRQLPEEGLKFMVYLQKENIIDESGMPKERFSAEFPKEGPSILRIQQVVRGDSAAYFCASSSPLGGALYEQYFGPGTRLTVT.

J is TRBJ1-3 and V is TRBV20-1; the D is unclear. The CDR3 has 13 amino acids. The germline gives CDR1 DFQATT, CDR2 SNEGSKA (reference sequence). The ends were cut back, 3 bases at V and 0 bases at J, with 6 bases in the middle. CDR3 DNA sequence: TGCAGTGCTAGTGAGAGCTCTGGAAACACCATATATTTT. It codes for CSASESSGNTIYF.

This rearrangement joins TRBV2 to TRBJ1-3, with 7 bases identical to TRBD1. The trim removed 9 bases at V and 2 bases at J, leaving 13 bases unmatched. This CDR3 is built from 16 residues. Germline values: CDR1 SNHLY, CDR2 FYNNEI. CDR3 amino acids: CASTISQGSPGNTIYF. In DNA form, the CDR3 reads TGTGCCAGTACGATCTCACAGGGGAGTCCTGGAAACACCATATATTTT.

The chain couples TRBV12-3 or TRBV12-4 to TRBJ1-5; a possible D gene is TRBD1 (5 bases). Trimming removed 2 bases at V and 6 bases at J, with 8 bases between. The CDR3 sequence is 13 residues long. The CDR3 nucleotides read TGTGCCAGCAGTTTACCAGGGTTTCAGCCCCAGCATTTT. Translation: CASSLPGFQPQHF.

The chain carries TRBV2 and TRBJ1-2, with 8 bases fitting TRBD1. The CDR3 runs to 15 residues. Per the germline V gene, CDR1 is SNHLY and CDR2 is FYNNEI. The trim removed 6 bases at V and 5 bases at J, leaving 11 bases unmatched. Here the CDR3 DNA reads TGTGCCAGCAGCGATATGGCAGGGGGCAAGTATGGCTACACCTTC. It translates to CASSDMAGGKYGYTF.

V is TRBV4-2 and J is TRBJ2-4; 12 nucleotides align to TRBD2. This CDR3 spans 22 amino acids. The germline CDR1 and CDR2 sequences are LGHNA and YNFKEQ. V gave up 1 base and J gave up 0 bases; unmatched junction bases: 16. Here the CDR3 DNA reads TGTGCCAGCAGCCAAGGATTCCCAAAGACTAGCGGGGGTACCTTAGCCAAAAACATTCAGTACTTC. Encoded protein: CASSQGFPKTSGGTLAKNIQYF.

The sample holds a few counts of this clone. This rearrangement joins TRBV11-2 to TRBJ2-5; D not resolved. Germline CDR1 SGHAT, CDR2 FQNNGV. This CDR3 spans 12 amino acids. Deletions cut 1 base from V and 4 bases from J, with 4 bases between. CDR3 in DNA: TGTGCCAGCAGCTTAGCCCGAGAGACCCAGTACTTC. Translating it yields CASSLARETQYF.

The rearrangement links TRBV7-6 to TRBJ2-5; 8 bases are shared with TRBD2. Germline V gives CDR1 SGHVS, CDR2 FNYEAQ. V shed 5 bases and J 5 bases; nucleotides not matched to a gene: 13. This CDR3 is 16 amino acids long. In DNA form, the CDR3 reads TGTGCCAGCAGCACCGTGAGCGCGGGGGGCGGGGAGACCCAGTACTTC. Its protein is CASSTVSAGGGETQYF. The full variable domain, completed using reference TRBV7-6 and TRBJ2-5, is GAGVSQSPRYKVTKRGQDVALRCDPISGHVSLYWYRQALGQGPEFLTYFNYEAQQDKSGLPNDRFSAERPEGSISTLTIQRTEQRDSAMYRCASSTVSAGGGETQYFGPGTRLLVL.

The V call is TRBV3-1 (or the pseudogene TRBV3-2), the J call TRBJ1-4; D remains ambiguous. The CDR3 loop spans 15 amino acids. The V end was cut by 4 bases, the J end by 5 bases, with 14 bases between. The germline gives CDR1 LGHDT, CDR2 YNNKEL (reference sequence). The CDR3 DNA reads TGTGCCAGCAGCCCGTACAAGCGGATAAATGAAAAACTGTTTTTT. Amino acid sequence: CASSPYKRINEKLFF.

J is TRBJ1-4 and V is TRBV19, with 7 nucleotides matching TRBD1. This CDR3 contains 15 residues. The germline V gene has CDR1 LNHDA and CDR2 SQIVND (reference sequence). Germline trimming cut 5 bases from V and 13 bases from J; bases unmatched to any gene: 16. The CDR3 bases are TGTGCCAGTAGTGTCCGGGACAGTCTTTTATACGGACTGTTTTTT. Its translation is CASSVRDSLLYGLFF.

The chain couples TRBV2 to TRBJ1-6; tentative D call: TRBD1 (5 bases). CDR3 length: 12 residues. In germline, CDR1 is SNHLY, CDR2 FYNNEI. Trimming stripped 11 bases from V and 5 bases from J, with 10 bases between. The CDR3, as DNA: TGTGCCGGGGGAGGACATAATTCACCCCTCCACTTT. Amino acids: CAGGGHNSPLHF.

The rearrangement links TRBV9 to TRBJ1-2, with TRBD1 identical over 7 bases. This CDR3 has 14 amino acids. Trimming removed 3 bases from V and 6 bases from J; junction bases left unmatched: 8. Germline CDR1 SGDLS, CDR2 YYNGEE. CDR3 sequence (DNA): TGTGCCAGCAGCGGGACGACAGGGTTGGATGGCTACACCTTC. This gives the protein CASSGTTGLDGYTF.

This chain connects TRBV7-2 to TRBJ1-1; D remains ambiguous. The CDR3 covers 14 residues. V dropped 0 bases and J dropped 4 bases, with 9 bases sitting between them. The V gene's germline CDR1 is SGHTA and CDR2 FQGNSA. DNA of the CDR3: TGTGCCAGCAGCTTAGCGAGGTTTCCCACTGAAGCTTTCTTT. Translating gives CASSLARFPTEAFF.